This T cell receptor beta chain emerged from a study of response to subunit inactivated influenza vaccine. This clonotype came up many times. Antigen unknown. Study-wide results and caveats: The authors put forward the suggestion that each seasonal influenza vaccination may bring in only a limited number of new T cells.

Per the germline V gene, CDR1 is ENHRY and CDR2 is SYGVKD. V lost 9 bases, J lost 9 bases, and 8 bases stayed unmatched. The CDR3 extends over 13 amino acids. TCRdb itself ran the RT-PCR reads through MiXCR, one entry per CDR3 protein. Counted here are hundreds of thousands of distinct CDR3 sequences, 14% occurring once; the ten biggest clones make up 7.6%. The sample in question was PBMCs from blood, obtained 14 to 15 days before vaccination. The gene calls are TRBV10-3 and TRBJ1-6; 7 bases line up with TRBD1. The clonotype originates from a man aged 45-65 years who received an inactivated influenza vaccine. DNA for the CDR3: TGTGCCATACGGACAGGAGGGAGTTCACCCCTCCACTTT. It encodes CAIRTGGSSPLHF.